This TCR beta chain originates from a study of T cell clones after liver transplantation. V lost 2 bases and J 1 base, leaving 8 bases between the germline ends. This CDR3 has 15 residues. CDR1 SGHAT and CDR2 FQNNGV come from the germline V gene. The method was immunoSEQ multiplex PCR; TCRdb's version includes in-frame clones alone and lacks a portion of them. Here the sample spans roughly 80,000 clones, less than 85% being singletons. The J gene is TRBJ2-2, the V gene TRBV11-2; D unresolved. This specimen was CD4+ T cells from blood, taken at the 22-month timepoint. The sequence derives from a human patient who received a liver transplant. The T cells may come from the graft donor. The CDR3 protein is CASSLRHLNTGELFF. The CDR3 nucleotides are TGTGCCAGCAGCTTAAGACATCTGAACACCGGGGAGCTGTTTTTT. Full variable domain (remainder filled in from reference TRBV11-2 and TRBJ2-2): EAGVAQSPRYKIIEKRQSVAFWCNPISGHATLYWYQQILGQGPKLLIQFQNNGVVDDSQLPKDRFSAERLKGVDSTLKIQPAKLEDSAVYLCASSLRHLNTGELFFGEGSRLTVL.